This T cell receptor delta chain is from a study of γδ T cells in repeated Plasmodium falciparum infection (dated by TCRdb to the early 2020s). General notes on the study: The natural-infection arm enrolled Malian children exposed to intense seasonal malaria transmission and compared the Malian children with Australian children matched for age and gender. Four or five malaria-naive U.S. adults underwent four controlled human malaria infections by bites from P. falciparum NF54-infected Anopheles stephensi mosquitoes over around 580 days. The study examined how repeated Plasmodium falciparum infection shapes the human gammadelta T cell repertoire, using natural infection in Mali and controlled human malaria infection. Malian gammadelta TCR repertoires were analysed cross-sectionally during no-transmission periods and were analysed longitudinally across acute febrile malaria episodes. Controlled-infection subjects were sampled at baseline, immediately before selected infections, and 21 days after each infection.

The method was multiplex PCR. The sample was run on an Illumina MiSeq. From each sorted gammadelta T cell sample, both TCR gamma (TRG) and TCR delta (TRD) chains were sequenced. The original pipeline was this. The repertoire analyses used clonotype tree plots, the accumulated frequency of the top 20 clonotypes, and diversity index (DI) and D75 metrics. TCRdb called clones anew from the public reads via CATT; matching DNA rows were later pooled. TCRdb, not the original authors, processed these V and J calls. This sample holds 75,000 to 95,000 delta-chain clones; approximately 1% were observed only once. Together, the top ten hold 9.6% of the sample. The CDR3 measures 18 amino acids from cysteine to phenylalanine. CDR3 DNA only is kept here, 54 bases in frame from base 1. CDR1 GEAIGNYY and CDR2 EKD are derived from the germline V gene. Beyond this particular receptor, the publication reports: Repeated controlled infections appeared to drive waves of new clonotype selection in Vdelta2-negative, largely Vdelta1+, gammadelta TCR repertoires. Compared with the repertoires of Australian children, the Vdelta2-negative gammadelta TCR repertoires of Malian children appeared more clonally expanded, less diverse and less shared. Vgamma9/Vdelta2+ TCR repertoires kept a highly stable polyclonal repertoire across time and infection, and many TCRgamma sequences overlapped between individuals. Analysis of inter-individual variability in gammadelta T cell responses was limited by the small size of the controlled-infection cohort. The Malian cohort was drawn from a small rural village made up mostly of one ethnic group, which limits generalizability.

Remarks on this clone: No cognate antigen has been identified for it. The protein TCRdb gives is from a much larger clone and does not agree with this DNA's translation at residue 12, likely a read error; the protein shown here comes from the DNA.

For bulk TCR repertoire analysis, Vgamma9/Vdelta2+ and Vdelta2-negative gammadelta T cell populations were isolated by flow sorting from peripheral blood mononuclear cells. This chain joins TRDV2 to TRDJ3, and perhaps TRDD3 as D gene, on 6 matching bases. The sample taken for sequencing was gamma-delta T cells from blood. The sequence was collected from a pool of human donors (malaria-infected and uninfected, not separated). CDR3 loop: CACDTVTKSSWGTRQMFF. Read as DNA, the sequence is TGTGCCTGTGACACCGTTACTAAAAGCTCCTGGGGCACCCGACAGATGTTTTTC.